The present T cell receptor (beta chain) was sequenced within a study of early T cells in non-severe SARS-CoV-2 infection. Looking at the study overall: Sequenced bulk RNA came from whole blood that was unsorted, and chains were unpaired. Study-level findings and limits: VDJdb matches were skewed toward anti-spike CD8 T cell responses.

This clonotype has more than one count but fewer than ten. Its specificity is unknown. The V gene end was trimmed by 3 bases and the J gene end by 5 bases; junction bases not matched to a gene: 9. This CDR3 contains 15 residues. The germline CDR1 and CDR2 sequences are SEHNR and FQNEAQ (reference sequence). Individual cDNA molecules received unique molecular identifiers. TCRdb reprocessed the 5' RACE reads with MiXCR, giving one entry per CDR3 protein. The sample has tens of thousands of distinct CDR3 sequences, around a tenth seen once. The specimen was whole blood. This TCR was recovered from an adult who was a healthcare worker with PCR-confirmed SARS-CoV-2 infection or an uninfected control (not recorded which). The V gene is TRBV7-9, the J gene TRBJ1-1, with 7 bases matching TRBD1. The CDR3 here is CASSFEGGGMTEAFF. The CDR3, as DNA: TGTGCCAGCAGCTTTGAGGGAGGGGGCATGACTGAAGCTTTCTTT.